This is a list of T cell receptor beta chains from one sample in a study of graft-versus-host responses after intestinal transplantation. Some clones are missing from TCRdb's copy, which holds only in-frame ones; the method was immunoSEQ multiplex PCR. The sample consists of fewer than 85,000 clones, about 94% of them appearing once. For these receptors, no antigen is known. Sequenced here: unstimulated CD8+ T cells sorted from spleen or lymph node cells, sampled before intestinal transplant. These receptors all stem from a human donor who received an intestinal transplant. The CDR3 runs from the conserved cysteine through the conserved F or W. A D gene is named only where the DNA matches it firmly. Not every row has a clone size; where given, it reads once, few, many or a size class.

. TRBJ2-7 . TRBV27 TGTGCCAGCAGTTTAACGAGCTCCTACGAGCAGTACTTC CASSLTSSYEQYF
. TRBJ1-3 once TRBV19 TGTGCCAGTAGTACCTCAGGGGCCTCTGGAAACACCATATATTTT CASSTSGASGNTIYF
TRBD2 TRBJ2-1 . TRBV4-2 TGTGCCAGCAGCCTTACTAGCGGGAGTAACAATGAGCAGTTCTTC CASSLTSGSNNEQFF
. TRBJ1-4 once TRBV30 TGTGCCTGTACTCCTTGGGACGAGTCGGATGAAAAACTGTTTTTT CACTPWDESDEKLFF
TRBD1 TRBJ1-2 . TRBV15 TGTGCCACCAGCACGCGCGACAGGGCTGGCTACACCTTC CATSTRDRAGYTF
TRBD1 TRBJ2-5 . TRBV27 TGTGCCAGCAGTTTAAGGGGAGCCGGGACAGGGGGCGTCGAGGAAGAGACCCAGTACTTC CASSLRGAGTGGVEEETQYF
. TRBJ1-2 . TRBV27 TGTGCCAGCAGTTTAGGGGGAACTGCCTATGGCTACACCTTC CASSLGGTAYGYTF
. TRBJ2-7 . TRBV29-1 TGCAGCGTTGCCTTCCAGGGGACCTTCTACGAGCAGTACTTC CSVAFQGTFYEQYF
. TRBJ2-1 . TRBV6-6 TGTGCCAGCAGTTACCCGGGGAGTAGGGACAATGAGCAGTTCTTC CASSYPGSRDNEQFF
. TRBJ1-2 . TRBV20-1 TGCAGTGCTGAACAGTGGAATGGCTACACCTTC CSAEQWNGYTF
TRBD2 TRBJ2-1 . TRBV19 TGTGCCAGTAGTATAGTTTTGCTCCTAAGCGGGAGGTTAGGCAATGAGCAGTTCTTC CASSIVLLLSGRLGNEQFF
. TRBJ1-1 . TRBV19 TGTGCCAGTAGGGCCCGGGAGGGGATGAACACTGAAGCTTTCTTT CASRAREGMNTEAFF
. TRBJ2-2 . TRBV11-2 TGTGCCAGCAGCTTATCTTTGCTCAGGGGGGACGACACCGGGGAGCTGTTTTTT CASSLSLLRGDDTGELFF
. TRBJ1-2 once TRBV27 TGTGCCAGCAGTCCGTACGACAGTCATAGCTATGGCTACACCTTC CASSPYDSHSYGYTF
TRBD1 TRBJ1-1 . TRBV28 TGTGCCAGCAGCCCGACAGGGGAGAACACTGAAGCTTTCTTT CASSPTGENTEAFF
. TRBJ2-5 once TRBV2 TGTGCCAGCAGTGACCCGCCGGGACCAAGCAAAGAGACCCAGTACTTC CASSDPPGPSKETQYF
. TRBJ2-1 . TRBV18 TGTGCCAGCTCTCAGGTTGAGCTGGTCCGAAGCTCCTACAATGAGCAGTTCTTC CASSQVELVRSSYNEQFF
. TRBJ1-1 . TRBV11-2 TGTGCCAGCAGATATAGTAGCAGCACTGAAGCTTTCTTT CASRYSSSTEAFF
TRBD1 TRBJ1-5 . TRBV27 TGTGCCAGCAGGACGACAGGGGAGGCCCAGCCCCAGCATTTT CASRTTGEAQPQHF
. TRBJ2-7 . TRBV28 TGTGCCAGCACCGTCGGACGCGAGCAGTACTTC CASTVGREQYF
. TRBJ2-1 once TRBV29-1 TGCAGCGTTGAAATGCCGAGGAATGAGCAGTTCTTC CSVEMPRNEQFF
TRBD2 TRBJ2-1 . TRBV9 TGTGCCAGCAGCCCCCGGACTAGCGGATTATACAATGAGCAGTTCTTC CASSPRTSGLYNEQFF
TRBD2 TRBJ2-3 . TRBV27 TGTGCCAGCAGGACTAGCTTAGGCACAGATACGCAGTATTTT CASRTSLGTDTQYF
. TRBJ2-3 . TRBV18 TGTGCCAGCTCACCACTTCGTCAATCCACAGATACGCAGTATTTT CASSPLRQSTDTQYF
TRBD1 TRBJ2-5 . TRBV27 TGTGCCAGCAGTTTATCGGGTGTAGTAGGCAGGGGGCGTCGGGAGACCCAGTACTTC CASSLSGVVGRGRRETQYF
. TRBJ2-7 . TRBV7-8 TGTGCCAGCAGCCCACGTCCTGGAGACGAGCAGTACTTC CASSPRPGDEQYF
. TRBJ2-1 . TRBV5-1 TGCGCCAGCAGCTTGGCCAGCCGGGAGGAGCAGTTCTTC CASSLASREEQFF
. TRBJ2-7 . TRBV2 TGTGCCAGCAGCCGAGCGAGATTAATCTACGAGCAGTACTTC CASSRARLIYEQYF
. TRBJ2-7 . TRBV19 TGTGCCAGTAGTATAGATTTGGGGATAGGAACCTACGAGCAGTACTTC CASSIDLGIGTYEQYF
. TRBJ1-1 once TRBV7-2 TGTGCCAGCAGCTGGGTAAAGGACACGGAGAAGACTGAAGCTTTCTTT CASSWVKDTEKTEAFF
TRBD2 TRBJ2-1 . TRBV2 TGTGCCAGCAGTGAACGTAGGACTAGGGACGATGAGCAGTTCTTC CASSERRTRDDEQFF
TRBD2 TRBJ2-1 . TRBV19 TGTGCCAGTAGTAGACTAGCGGGAGGGCGGGAGCAGTTCTTC CASSRLAGGREQFF
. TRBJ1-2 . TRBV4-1 TGCGCCAGCAGCCAAGCCAGCCTCGGGATCTATGGCTACACCTTC CASSQASLGIYGYTF
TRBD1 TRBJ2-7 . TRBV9 TGTGCCAGCAGCGCCGAACTTGACAGGGGCTTCTACGAGCAGTACTTC CASSAELDRGFYEQYF
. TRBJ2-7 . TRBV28 TGTGCCAGCAGTTTATGGGCTCAGGAAGATGGGGCCTACGAGCAGTACTTC CASSLWAQEDGAYEQYF
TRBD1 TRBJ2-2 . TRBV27 TGTGCCAGCAGAAGTACCGGGACAGGGCACACCGGGGAGCTGTTTTTT CASRSTGTGHTGELFF
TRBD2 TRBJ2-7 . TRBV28 TGTGCCAGCAGTCCAACCCGGGTGGGACGACTAGCGGGAGGGGGCTACGAGCAGTACTTC CASSPTRVGRLAGGGYEQYF
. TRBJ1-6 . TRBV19 TGTGCCAGTAGTCACCCAGCCACGACGGATTATAATTCACCCCTCCACTTT CASSHPATTDYNSPLHF
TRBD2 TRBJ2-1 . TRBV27 TGTGCCAGCATTGGGGCTAGCGGGTATGAGCAGTTCTTC CASIGASGYEQFF
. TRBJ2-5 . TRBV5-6 TGTGCCAGCAGCTTGGAGCCCGTCCCCAGGGAGACCCAGTACTTC CASSLEPVPRETQYF
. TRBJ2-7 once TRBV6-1 TGTGCCAGCAGTGAATCAGGGGACTACGAGCAGTACTTC CASSESGDYEQYF
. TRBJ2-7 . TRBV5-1 TGCGCCAGCAGCTTGTGGCCCTTGCGGGAGCAGTACTTC CASSLWPLREQYF
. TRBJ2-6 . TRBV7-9 TGTGCCAGCAGCGTAGGGGGTCTTAGCTCTGGGGCCAACGTCCTGACTTTC CASSVGGLSSGANVLTF
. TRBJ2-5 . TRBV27 TGTGCCAGCAGTTTAGGGGATGGAGAGACCCAGTACTTC CASSLGDGETQYF
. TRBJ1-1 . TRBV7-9 TGTGCCAGCAGCTTATTAGGGGAGGGCGGCGAATTTGAAGCTTTCTTT CASSLLGEGGEFEAFF
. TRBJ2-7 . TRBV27 TGTGCCAGCAGAGTAGCGGAATCCTACGAGCAGTACTTC CASRVAESYEQYF
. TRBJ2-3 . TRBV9 TGTGCCAGCAGCCCCTCTGGCACAGATACGCAGTATTTT CASSPSGTDTQYF
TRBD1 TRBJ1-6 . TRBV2 TGTGCCAGCGGGCCGACAGGGGGAGAGGGTTCACCCCTCCACTTT CASGPTGGEGSPLHF
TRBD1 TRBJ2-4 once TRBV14 TGTGCCAGCAGCCCCGAGGACAGGGGGGACATTCAGTACTTC CASSPEDRGDIQYF
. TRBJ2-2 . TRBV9 TGTGCCAGCAGCGTGGGGTGGAACACCGGGGAGCTGTTTTTT CASSVGWNTGELFF
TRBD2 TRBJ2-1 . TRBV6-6 TGTGCCAGCAGTTCGGGACTAGCGGGAGGGCCGAATGAGCAGTTCTTC CASSSGLAGGPNEQFF
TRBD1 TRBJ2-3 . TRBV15 TGTGCCACCAGCAGTACAGGGGGCGGCGCAGATACGCAGTATTTT CATSSTGGGADTQYF
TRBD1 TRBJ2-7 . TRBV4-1 TGCGCCAGCAGTCCCCGGACAGGGACCTCCTACGAGCAGTACTTC CASSPRTGTSYEQYF
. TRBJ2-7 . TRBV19 TGTGCCAGTAGTATGACCCCTAGATCCGAGCAGTACTTC CASSMTPRSEQYF
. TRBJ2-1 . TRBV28 TGTGCCAGCAGTTTAAACCCTTCCTCCTACAATGAGCAGTTCTTC CASSLNPSSYNEQFF
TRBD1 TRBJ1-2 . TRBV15 TGTGCCACCAGCAGAGATGCGGGGCAGGGGGCGGCCTATGGCTACACCTTC CATSRDAGQGAAYGYTF
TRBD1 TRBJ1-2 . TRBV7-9 TGTGCCAGCAGCTCCAGTTTGCAGGGGGTCCAGGGAGGCTACACCTTC CASSSSLQGVQGGYTF